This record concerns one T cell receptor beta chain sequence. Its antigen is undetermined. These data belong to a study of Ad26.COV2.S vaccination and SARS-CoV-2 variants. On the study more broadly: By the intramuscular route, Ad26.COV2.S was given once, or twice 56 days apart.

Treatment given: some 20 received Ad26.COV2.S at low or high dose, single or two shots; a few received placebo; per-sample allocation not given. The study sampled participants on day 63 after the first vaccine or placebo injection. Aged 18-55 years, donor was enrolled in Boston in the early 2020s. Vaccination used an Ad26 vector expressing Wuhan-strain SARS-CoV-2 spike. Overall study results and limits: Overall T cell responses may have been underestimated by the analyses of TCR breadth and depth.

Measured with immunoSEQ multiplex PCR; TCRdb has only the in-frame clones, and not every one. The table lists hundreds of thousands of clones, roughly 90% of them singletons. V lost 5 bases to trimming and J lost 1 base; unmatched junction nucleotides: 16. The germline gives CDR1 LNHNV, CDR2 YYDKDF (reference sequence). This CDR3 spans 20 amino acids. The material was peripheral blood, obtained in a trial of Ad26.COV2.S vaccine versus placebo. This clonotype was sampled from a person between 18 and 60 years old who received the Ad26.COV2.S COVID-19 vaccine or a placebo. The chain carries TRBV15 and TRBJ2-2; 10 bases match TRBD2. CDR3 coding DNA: TGTGCCACCAGCCCCCCCCTGAGGGCTAGCGGGGGCCTGAACACCGGGGAGCTGTTTTTT. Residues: CATSPPLRASGGLNTGELFF.